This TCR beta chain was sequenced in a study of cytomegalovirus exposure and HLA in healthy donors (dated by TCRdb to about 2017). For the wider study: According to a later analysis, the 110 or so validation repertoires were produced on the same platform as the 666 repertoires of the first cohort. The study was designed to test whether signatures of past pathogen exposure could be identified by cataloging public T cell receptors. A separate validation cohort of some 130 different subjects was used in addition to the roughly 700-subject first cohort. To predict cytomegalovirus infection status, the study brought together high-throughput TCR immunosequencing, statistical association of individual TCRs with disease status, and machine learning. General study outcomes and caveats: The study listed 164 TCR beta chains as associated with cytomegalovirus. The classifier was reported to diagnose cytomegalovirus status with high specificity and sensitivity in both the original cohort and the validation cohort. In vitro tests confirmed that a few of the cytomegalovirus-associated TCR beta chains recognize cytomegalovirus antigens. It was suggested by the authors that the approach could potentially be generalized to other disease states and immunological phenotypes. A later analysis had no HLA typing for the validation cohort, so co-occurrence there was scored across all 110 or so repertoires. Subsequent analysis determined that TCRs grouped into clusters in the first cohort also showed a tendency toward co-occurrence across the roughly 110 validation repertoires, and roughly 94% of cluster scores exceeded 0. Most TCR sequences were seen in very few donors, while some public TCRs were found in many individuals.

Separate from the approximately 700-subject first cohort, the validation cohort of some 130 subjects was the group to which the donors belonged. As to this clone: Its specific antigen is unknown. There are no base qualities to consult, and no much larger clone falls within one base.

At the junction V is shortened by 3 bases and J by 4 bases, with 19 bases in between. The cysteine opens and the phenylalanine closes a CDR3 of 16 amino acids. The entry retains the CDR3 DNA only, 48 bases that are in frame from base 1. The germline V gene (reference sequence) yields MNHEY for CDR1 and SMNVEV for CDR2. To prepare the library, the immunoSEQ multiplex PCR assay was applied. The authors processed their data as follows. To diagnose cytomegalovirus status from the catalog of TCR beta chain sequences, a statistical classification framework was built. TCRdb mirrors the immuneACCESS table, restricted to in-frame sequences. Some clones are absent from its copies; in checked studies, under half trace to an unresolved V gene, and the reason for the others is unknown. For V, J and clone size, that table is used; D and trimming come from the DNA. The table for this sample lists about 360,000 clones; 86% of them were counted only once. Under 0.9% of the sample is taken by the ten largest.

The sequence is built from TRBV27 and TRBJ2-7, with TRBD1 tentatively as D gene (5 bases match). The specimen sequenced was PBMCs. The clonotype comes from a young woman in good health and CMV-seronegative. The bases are TGTGCCAGCAGTTTCCTATCGGCCCAAGGGGTGTACGAGCAGTACTTC. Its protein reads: CASSFLSAQGVYEQYF.